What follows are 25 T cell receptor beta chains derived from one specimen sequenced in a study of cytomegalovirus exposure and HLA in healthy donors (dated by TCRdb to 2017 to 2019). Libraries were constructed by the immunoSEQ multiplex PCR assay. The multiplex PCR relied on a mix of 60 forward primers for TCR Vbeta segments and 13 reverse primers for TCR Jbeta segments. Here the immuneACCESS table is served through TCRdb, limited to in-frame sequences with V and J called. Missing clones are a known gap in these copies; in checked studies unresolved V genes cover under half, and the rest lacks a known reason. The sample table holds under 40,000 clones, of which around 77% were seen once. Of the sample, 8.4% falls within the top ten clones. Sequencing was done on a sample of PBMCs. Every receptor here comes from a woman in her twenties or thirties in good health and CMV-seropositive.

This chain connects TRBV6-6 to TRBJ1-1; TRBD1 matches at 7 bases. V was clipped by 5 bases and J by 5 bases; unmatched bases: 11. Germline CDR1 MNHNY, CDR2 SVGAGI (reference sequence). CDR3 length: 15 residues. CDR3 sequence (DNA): TGTGCCAGCAGTCTCCCGCGGACAGGTGGGACTGAAGCTTTCTTT. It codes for CASSLPRTGGTEAFF.

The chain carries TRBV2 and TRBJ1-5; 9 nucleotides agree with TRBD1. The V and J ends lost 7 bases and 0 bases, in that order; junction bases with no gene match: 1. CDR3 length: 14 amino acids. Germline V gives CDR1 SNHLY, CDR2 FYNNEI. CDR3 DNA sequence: TGTGCCAGCAACAGGGGGCGTAGCAATCAGCCCCAGCATTTT. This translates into CASNRGRSNQPQHF.

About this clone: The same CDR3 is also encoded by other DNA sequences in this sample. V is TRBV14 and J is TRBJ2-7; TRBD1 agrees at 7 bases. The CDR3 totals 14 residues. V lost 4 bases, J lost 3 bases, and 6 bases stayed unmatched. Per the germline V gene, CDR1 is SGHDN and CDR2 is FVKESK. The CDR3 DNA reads TGTGCCAGCAGCCCGACAGGGATAAACTACGAGCAGTACTTC. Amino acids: CASSPTGINYEQYF.

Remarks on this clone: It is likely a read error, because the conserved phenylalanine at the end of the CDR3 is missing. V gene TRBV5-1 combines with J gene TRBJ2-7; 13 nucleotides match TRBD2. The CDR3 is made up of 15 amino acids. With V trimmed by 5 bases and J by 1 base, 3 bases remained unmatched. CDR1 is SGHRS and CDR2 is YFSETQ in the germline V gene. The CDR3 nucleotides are TGCGCCAGCAGTGCGGGACTAGCGGGGTCCTACGAGCAGTACCTC. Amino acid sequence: CASSAGLAGSYEQYL.

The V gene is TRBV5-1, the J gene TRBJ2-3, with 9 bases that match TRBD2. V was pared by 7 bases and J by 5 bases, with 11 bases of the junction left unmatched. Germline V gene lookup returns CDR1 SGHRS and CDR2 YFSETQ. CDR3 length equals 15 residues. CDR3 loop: CASRTAGGREDTQYF. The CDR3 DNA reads TGCGCCAGCCGAACGGCGGGAGGGCGGGAAGATACGCAGTATTTT.

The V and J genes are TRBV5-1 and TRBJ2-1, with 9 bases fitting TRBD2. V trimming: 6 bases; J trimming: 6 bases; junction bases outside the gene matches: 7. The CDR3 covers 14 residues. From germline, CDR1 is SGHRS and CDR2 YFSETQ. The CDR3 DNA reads TGCGCCAGCACTATTAGCGGGAGAGTCAATGAGCAGTTCTTC. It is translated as CASTISGRVNEQFF.

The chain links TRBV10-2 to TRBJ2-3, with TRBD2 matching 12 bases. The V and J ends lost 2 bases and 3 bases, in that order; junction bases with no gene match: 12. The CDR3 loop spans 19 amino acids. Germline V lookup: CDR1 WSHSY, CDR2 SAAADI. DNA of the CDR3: TGCGCCAGCAGTGAGAGCGGCCTAGCGGGGGGGGGTCGAACAGATACGCAGTATTTT. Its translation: CASSESGLAGGGRTDTQYF.

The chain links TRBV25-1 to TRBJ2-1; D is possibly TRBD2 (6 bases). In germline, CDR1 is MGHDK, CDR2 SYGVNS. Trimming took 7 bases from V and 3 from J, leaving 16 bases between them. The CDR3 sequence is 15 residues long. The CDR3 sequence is CASTTIGLFYNEQFF. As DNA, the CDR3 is TGTGCCAGCACTACCATCGGACTATTCTACAATGAGCAGTTCTTC.

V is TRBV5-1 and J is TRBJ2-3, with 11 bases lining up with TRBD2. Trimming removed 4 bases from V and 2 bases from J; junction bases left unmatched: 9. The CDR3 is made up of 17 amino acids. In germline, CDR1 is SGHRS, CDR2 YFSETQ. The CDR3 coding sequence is TGCGCCAGCAGCGACGTACTAGCGGGGGACTTCACAGATACGCAGTATTTT. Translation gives CASSDVLAGDFTDTQYF.

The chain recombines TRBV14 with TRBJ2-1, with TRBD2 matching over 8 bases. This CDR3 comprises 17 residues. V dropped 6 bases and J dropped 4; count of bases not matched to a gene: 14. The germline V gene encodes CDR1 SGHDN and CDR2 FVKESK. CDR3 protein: CASSQPTSGRRYNEQFF. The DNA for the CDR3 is TGTGCCAGCAGTCAACCGACCAGCGGGAGAAGGTACAATGAGCAGTTCTTC.

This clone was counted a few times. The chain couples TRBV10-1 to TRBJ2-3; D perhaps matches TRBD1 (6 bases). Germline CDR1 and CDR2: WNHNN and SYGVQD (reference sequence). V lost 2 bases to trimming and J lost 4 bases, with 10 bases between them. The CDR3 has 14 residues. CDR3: CASSEAGEADTQYF. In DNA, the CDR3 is TGCGCCAGCAGTGAGGCAGGGGAAGCAGATACGCAGTATTTT.

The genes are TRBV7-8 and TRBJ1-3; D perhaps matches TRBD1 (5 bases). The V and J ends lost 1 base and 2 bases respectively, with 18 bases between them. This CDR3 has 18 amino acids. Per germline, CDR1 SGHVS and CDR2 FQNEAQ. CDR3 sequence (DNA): TGTGCCAGCAGCTTAGAGGCGCGCGGGGGTAGTACTGGAAACACCATATATTTT. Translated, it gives CASSLEARGGSTGNTIYF.

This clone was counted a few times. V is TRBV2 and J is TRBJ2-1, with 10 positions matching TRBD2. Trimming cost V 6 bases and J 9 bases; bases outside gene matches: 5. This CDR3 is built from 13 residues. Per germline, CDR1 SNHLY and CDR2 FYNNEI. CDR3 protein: CASRASGRVEQFF. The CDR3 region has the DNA TGTGCCAGCAGGGCTAGCGGGAGAGTTGAGCAGTTCTTC.

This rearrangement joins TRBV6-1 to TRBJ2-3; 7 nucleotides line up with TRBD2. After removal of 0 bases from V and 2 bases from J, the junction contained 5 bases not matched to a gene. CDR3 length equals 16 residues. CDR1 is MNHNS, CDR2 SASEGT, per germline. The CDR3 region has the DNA TGTGCCAGCAGTGAAGCGTCGGGGAGGGCCACAGATACGCAGTATTTT. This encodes CASSEASGRATDTQYF.

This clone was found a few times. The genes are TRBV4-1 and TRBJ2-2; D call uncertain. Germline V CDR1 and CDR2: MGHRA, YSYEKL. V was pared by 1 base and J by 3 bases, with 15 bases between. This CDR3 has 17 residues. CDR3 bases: TGCGCCAGCAGCCAAGCCAGGCCTTCGTGGTACACCGGGGAGCTGTTTTTT. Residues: CASSQARPSWYTGELFF.

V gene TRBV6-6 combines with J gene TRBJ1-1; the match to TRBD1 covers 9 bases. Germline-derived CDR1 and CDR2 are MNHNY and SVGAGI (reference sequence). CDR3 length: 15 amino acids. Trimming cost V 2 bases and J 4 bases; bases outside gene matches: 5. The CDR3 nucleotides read TGTGCCAGCAGTTACGGGACAGGGTCGGGCACTGAAGCTTTCTTT. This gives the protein CASSYGTGSGTEAFF.

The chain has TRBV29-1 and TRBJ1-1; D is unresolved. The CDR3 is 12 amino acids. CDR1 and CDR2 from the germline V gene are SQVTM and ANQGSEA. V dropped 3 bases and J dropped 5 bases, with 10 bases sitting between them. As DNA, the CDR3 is TGCAGCGTTGACCCGCGAGATACTGAAGCTTTCTTT. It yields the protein CSVDPRDTEAFF. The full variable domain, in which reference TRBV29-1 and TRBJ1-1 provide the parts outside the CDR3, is SAVISQKPSRDICQRGTSLTIQCQVDSQVTMMFWYRQQPGQSLTLIATANQGSEATYESGFVIDKFPISRPNLTFSTLTVSNMSPEDSSIYLCSVDPRDTEAFFGQGTRLTVV.

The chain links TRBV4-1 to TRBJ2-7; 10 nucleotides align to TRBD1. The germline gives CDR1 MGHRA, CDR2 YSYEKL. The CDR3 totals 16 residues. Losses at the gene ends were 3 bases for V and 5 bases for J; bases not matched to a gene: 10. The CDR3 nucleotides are TGCGCCAGCAGCCAGGACCGGACAGGGGGAGACCACGAGCAGTACTTC. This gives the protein CASSQDRTGGDHEQYF.

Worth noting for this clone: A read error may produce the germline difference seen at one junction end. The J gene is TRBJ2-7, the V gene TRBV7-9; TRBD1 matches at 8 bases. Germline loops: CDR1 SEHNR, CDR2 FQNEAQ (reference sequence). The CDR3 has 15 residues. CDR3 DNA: TGTTCCAGCAGTTCCCCCGGGACAGGCCGCCTCGAGCAGTACTTC. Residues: CSSSSPGTGRLEQYF.

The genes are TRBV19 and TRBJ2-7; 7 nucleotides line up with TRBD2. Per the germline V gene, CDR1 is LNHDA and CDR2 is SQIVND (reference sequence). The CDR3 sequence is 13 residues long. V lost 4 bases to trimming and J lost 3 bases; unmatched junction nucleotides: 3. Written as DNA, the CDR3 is TGTGCCAGTAGTACCCCGGGGGGCTACGAGCAGTACTTC. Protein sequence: CASSTPGGYEQYF.

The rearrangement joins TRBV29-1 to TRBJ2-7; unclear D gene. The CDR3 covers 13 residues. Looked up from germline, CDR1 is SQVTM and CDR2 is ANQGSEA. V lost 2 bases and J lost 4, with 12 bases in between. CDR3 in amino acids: CSVELESQYEQYF. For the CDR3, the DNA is TGCAGCGTTGAATTGGAGTCCCAATACGAGCAGTACTTC.

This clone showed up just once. The CDR3 loop reads CASSLIAGVGEAFF. CDR3 coding DNA: TGTGCCAGCAGCTTGATCGCAGGGGTGGGTGAAGCTTTCTTT. This rearrangement joins TRBV5-6 to TRBJ1-1, with a possible D match to TRBD1 (6 bases). V gave up 1 base and J gave up 7 bases, with 14 bases separating them. The length of the CDR3 is 14 residues. Germline CDR1 SGHDT, CDR2 YYEEEE.

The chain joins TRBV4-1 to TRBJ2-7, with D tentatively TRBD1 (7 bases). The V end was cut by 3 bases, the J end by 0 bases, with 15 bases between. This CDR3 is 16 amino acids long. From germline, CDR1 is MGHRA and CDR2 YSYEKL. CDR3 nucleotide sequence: TGCGCCAGCAGCCACGGGGGCGGGACAGCCTCCTACGAGCAGTACTTC. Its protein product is CASSHGGGTASYEQYF.

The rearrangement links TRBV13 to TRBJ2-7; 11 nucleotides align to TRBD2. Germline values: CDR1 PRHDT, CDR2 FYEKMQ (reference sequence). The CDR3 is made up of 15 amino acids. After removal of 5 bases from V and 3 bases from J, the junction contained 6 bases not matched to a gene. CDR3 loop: CASSPTSGSIYEQYF. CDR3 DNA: TGTGCCAGCAGCCCTACTAGCGGGAGTATCTACGAGCAGTACTTC.

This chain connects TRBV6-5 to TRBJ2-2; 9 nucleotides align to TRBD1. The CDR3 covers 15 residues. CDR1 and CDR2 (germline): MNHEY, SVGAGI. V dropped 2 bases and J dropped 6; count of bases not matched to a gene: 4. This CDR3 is CASSYGDRDAGELFF. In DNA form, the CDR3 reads TGTGCCAGCAGTTACGGGGACAGGGATGCCGGGGAGCTGTTTTTT.